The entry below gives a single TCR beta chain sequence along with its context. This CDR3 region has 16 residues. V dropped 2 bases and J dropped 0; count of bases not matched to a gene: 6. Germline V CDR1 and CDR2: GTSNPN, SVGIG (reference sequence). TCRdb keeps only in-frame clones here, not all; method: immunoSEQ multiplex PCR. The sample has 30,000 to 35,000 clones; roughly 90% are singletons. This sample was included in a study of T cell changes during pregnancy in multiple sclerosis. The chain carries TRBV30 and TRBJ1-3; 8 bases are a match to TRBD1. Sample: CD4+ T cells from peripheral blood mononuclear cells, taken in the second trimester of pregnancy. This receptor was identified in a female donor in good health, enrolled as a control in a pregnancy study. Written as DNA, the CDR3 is TGTGCCTGGAGTCGGACAGGGCGATACTCTGGAAACACCATATATTTT. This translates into CAWSRTGRYSGNTIYF.